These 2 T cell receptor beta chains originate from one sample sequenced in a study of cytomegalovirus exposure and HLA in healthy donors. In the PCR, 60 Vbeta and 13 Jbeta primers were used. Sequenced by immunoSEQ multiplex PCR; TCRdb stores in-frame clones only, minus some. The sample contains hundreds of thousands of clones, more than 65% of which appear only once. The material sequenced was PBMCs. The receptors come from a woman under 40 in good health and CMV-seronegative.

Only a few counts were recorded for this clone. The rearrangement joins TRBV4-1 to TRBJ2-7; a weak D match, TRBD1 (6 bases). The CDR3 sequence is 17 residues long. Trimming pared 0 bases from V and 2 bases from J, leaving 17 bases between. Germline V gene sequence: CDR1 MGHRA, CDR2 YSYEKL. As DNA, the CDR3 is TGCGCCAGCAGCCAAGATCTACGGACAGTTGCTCCCTACGAGCAGTACTTC. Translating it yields CASSQDLRTVAPYEQYF.

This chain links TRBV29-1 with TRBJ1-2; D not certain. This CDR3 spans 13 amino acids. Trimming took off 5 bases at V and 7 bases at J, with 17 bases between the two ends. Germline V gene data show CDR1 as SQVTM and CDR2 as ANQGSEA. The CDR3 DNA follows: TGCAGCGTTTCCAGATTGGCCGCTGGTGGCTACACCTTC. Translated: CSVSRLAAGGYTF.